The following is a TCR beta chain sequence with its context. Its antigen is not identified. This entry is derived from a study of shared clonotypes between healthy human individuals. Notes on the study in general: In this cohort, only blood was sampled, and tissue repertoires likely differ. When compared with the clonotypes that were shared by all four sorted-subset donors, the non-shared clonotypes turned out to have lower generation probabilities. Of the naive CD4 clonotypes, around 5.2% were shared across a few donors.

Clones were read by immunoSEQ multiplex PCR, and TCRdb kept only the in-frame ones, dropping some. Of millions of clones listed, approximately 92% are singletons. CD4+ cells were split into CD45RA+ naive and CD45RA-negative memory subsets. V was cut by 6 bases and J by 0 bases, with 5 bases left in between. Germline CDR1 reads DFQATT; CDR2 reads SNEGSKA (reference sequence). The CDR3 has 11 residues. This TCR was recovered from a man younger than 30 in good health. The gene calls are TRBV20-1 and TRBJ2-5; unclear D gene. Sequencing input: naive CD4+ T cells sorted from blood. Described subset: CD45RA+ positively selected. CDR3 sequence: CSAQNQETQYF. In DNA, the CDR3 is TGCAGTGCCCAGAACCAAGAGACCCAGTACTTC.